The clone carrying this T cell receptor (beta chain) was seen many times. Time point defined: sample taken at primary tumor resection. The donor population consisted of approximately 70 patients with untreated, early-stage non-small cell lung cancer. This sample stems from a study of spatial heterogeneity in lung cancer. As for the study in general: Combinations of a unique TCR and a UMI were tallied in raw reads, and on average each appeared more than ten times.

Using its own MiXCR run on the 5' RACE reads, TCRdb lists one record per CDR3 protein. The sample has about 21,000 distinct CDR3 sequences, roughly 4.5% seen once. This clonotype was obtained from a male donor with early-stage non-small cell lung cancer. Here the sequenced sample was PBMCs, taken at surgery.

The CDR3 loop is CASSQRLADLRTDTQYF. Here the CDR3 DNA reads TGTGCCAGCAGCCAACGACTAGCGGACCTCCGCACAGATACGCAGTATTTT. J is TRBJ2-3 and V is TRBV4-2; 9 nucleotides match TRBD2. CDR3 length equals 17 residues. V lost 2 bases and J lost 1; bases outside the gene matches: 7. Germline-derived CDR1 and CDR2 are LGHNA and YNFKEQ.